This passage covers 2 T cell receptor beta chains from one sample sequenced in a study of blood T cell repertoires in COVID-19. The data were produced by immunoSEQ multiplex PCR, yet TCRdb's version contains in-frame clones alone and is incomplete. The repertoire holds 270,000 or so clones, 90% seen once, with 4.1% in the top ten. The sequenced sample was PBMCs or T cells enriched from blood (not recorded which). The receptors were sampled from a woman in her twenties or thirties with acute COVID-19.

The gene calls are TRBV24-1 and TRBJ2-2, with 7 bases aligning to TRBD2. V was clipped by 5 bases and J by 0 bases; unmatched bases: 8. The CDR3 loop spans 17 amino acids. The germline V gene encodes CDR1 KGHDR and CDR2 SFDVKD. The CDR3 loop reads CATSGRDYLSNTGELFF. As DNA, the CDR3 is TGTGCCACCAGTGGGCGGGACTACCTATCGAACACCGGGGAGCTGTTTTTT.

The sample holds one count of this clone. The CDR3 protein is CASSYRGGQVQETQYF. The DNA of the CDR3 is TGTGCCAGCAGTTACCGGGGGGGGCAGGTACAAGAGACCCAGTACTTC. The chain uses TRBV6-5 and TRBJ2-5; 8 nucleotides line up with TRBD2. The CDR3 is 16 residues long. Germline V gene data show CDR1 as MNHEY and CDR2 as SVGAGI. V shed 2 bases and J 2 bases; nucleotides not matched to a gene: 7.